This T cell receptor beta chain stems from a study of PD-1 blockade in mismatch repair-deficient tumors. About the study: Enrolled about 2013-2017, patients had progressing, pretreated mismatch repair-deficient cancers of 12 to 13 types. Study-wide findings and caveats: Tumor-resident clones, often undetectable pretreatment in blood, expanded then contracted after pembrolizumab.

CDR3 length: 15 residues. V gave up 3 bases and J gave up 5 bases, with 14 bases separating them. CDR1 and CDR2 from the germline V gene are SGHAT and FQNNGV. Sequencing was performed with immunoSEQ multiplex PCR; in TCRdb, only in-frame clones are kept and a portion is missing. Counted here are about 68,000 clones, around 73% occurring once; the ten biggest clones make up approximately 5%. Concerning this clone itself: Its antigen is unknown.

This clonotype originated in an adult with mismatch repair-deficient cancer. The sequenced sample was peripheral blood, obtained 2 weeks after starting pembrolizumab. The V gene is TRBV11-2, the J gene TRBJ2-1; D is perhaps TRBD1 or TRBD2 (5 bases each). The CDR3 protein is CASSLGPYMNNEQFF. The DNA for the CDR3 is TGTGCCAGCAGCTTGGGACCCTACATGAACAATGAGCAGTTCTTC.